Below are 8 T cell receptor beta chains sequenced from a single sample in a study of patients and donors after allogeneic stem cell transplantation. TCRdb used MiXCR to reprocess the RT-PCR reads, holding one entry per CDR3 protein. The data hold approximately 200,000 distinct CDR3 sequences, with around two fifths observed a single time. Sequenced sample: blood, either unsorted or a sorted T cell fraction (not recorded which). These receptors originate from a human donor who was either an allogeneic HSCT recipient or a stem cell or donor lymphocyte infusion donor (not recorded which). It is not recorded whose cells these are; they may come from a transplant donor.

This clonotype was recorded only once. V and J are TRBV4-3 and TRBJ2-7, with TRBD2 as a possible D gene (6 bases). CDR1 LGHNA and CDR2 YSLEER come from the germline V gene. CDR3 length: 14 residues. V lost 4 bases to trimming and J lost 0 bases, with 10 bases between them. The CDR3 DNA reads TGCGCCAGCAGCCCGTGGGACTCCTCCTACGAGCAGTACTTC. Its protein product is CASSPWDSSYEQYF.

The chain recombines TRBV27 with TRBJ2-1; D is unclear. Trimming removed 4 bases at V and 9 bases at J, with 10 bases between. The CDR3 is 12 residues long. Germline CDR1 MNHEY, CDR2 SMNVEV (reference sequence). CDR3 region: CASSSSPSEQFF. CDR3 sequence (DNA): TGTGCCAGCAGTTCCTCACCATCTGAGCAGTTCTTC.

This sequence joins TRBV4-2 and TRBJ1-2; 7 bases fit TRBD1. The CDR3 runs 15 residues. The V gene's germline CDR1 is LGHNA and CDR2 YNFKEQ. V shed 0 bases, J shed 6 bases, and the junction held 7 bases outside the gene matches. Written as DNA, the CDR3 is TGTGCCAGCAGCCAAGAGTGGGCAGGGGGGAATGGCTACACCTTC. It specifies CASSQEWAGGNGYTF.

CDR3 nucleotide sequence: TGCAGCGCTGGGACAGCTTATGGCTACACCTTC. Amino acids: CSAGTAYGYTF. The chain is built from TRBV29-1 and TRBJ1-2; 7 nucleotides align to TRBD1. After removal of 7 bases from V and 5 bases from J, the junction contained 4 bases not matched to a gene. Germline CDR1 reads SQVTM; CDR2 reads ANQGSEA. The CDR3 runs 11 residues.

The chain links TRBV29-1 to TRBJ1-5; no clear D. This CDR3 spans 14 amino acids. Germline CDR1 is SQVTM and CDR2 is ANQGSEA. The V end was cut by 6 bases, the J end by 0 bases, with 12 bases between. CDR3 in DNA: TGCAGCGTCACCTTCGGGGATAGCAATCAGCCCCAGCATTTT. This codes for CSVTFGDSNQPQHF.

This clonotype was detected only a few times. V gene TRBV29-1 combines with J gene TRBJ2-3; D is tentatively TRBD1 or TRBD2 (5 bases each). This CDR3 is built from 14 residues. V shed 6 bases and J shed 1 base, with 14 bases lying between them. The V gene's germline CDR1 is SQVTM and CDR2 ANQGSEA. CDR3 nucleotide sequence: TGCAGCGTCCGGGAAAGGGGAGGCACAGATACGCAGTATTTT. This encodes CSVRERGGTDTQYF.

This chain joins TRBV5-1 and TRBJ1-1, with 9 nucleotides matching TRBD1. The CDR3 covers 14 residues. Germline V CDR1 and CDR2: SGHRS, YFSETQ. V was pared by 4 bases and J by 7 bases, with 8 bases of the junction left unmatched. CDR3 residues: CASSVTGTGNEAFF. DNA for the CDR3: TGCGCCAGCAGCGTAACCGGGACAGGGAATGAAGCTTTCTTT.

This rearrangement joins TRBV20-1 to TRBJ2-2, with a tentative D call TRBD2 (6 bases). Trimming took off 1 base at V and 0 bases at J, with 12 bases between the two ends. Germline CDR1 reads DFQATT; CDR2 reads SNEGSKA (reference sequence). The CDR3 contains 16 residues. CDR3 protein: CSARAAGRANTGELFF. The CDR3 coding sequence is TGCAGTGCTAGAGCCGCGGGACGGGCGAACACCGGGGAGCTGTTTTTT.